The 8 T cell receptor beta chains presented below share a single source sample, sequenced in a study of T-cell reconstitution after alpha-beta-depleted transplantation in children. Library preparation (for TCRbeta) was performed with unique molecular identifiers. Each CDR3 protein gets one entry after TCRdb re-called the PCR reads with MiXCR. In the table there are under 750,000 distinct CDR3 sequences, roughly 23% of which are singletons. The source material was PBMCs, mostly from graft donor cells, sampled 360 days after TCRalphabeta/CD19-depleted stem cell transplant. The receptors were gathered from a boy under two years old who had a stem cell transplant for acute myeloid leukemia, so the T cells may come from the graft donor.

The table lists this clonotype with a few counts. The chain combines TRBV29-1 with TRBJ2-7; D is possibly TRBD2 (5 bases). The length of the CDR3 is 13 residues. The V gene lost 4 bases and the J gene lost 4 bases, with 14 bases spanning the gap. Germline V gene lookup returns CDR1 SQVTM and CDR2 ANQGSEA. The DNA for the CDR3 is TGCAGCGTTGCTGGTCGGAGAGGGTACGAGCAGTACGTC. This gives the protein CSVAGRRGYEQYV.

A note on this clonotype: A read error is possible here, since a much larger clone lies one base away. This likely comes from a read error, as the CDR3 has no conserved phenylalanine or tryptophan at its end. The chain couples TRBV12-3 or TRBV12-4 to TRBJ1-4, with 7 bases matching TRBD1. This CDR3 comprises 16 residues. With V trimmed by 0 bases and J by 3 bases, 4 bases remained unmatched. For the CDR3, the DNA is TGTGCCAGCAGTTTAGCCACCGGGACAGCTAATGAAAAACTGTTTTAT. Its translation is CASSLATGTANEKLFY.

The J gene is TRBJ2-1, the V gene TRBV20-1; maybe TRBD1 (5 bases). Germline V lookup: CDR1 DFQATT, CDR2 SNEGSKA (reference sequence). V was pared by 6 bases and J by 7 bases, with 13 bases between. CDR3 length equals 12 residues. The CDR3, as DNA: TGCAGTGCGGACGTCAGGGCTAATGAGCAGTTCTTC. Its translation: CSADVRANEQFF.

In this sample, this clonotype turned up a few times. The CDR3 DNA follows: TGTGCCAGCAGCTTACAGGCACATGAGCAGTTCTTC. This gives the protein CASSLQAHEQFF. The chain is built from TRBV5-6 and TRBJ2-1, with D perhaps matching TRBD1 (5 bases). The CDR3 consists of 12 residues. V was shortened by 2 bases and J by 8 bases, with 8 bases between the two germline ends. Germline assignment: CDR1 SGHDT and CDR2 YYEEEE. Together with reference TRBV5-6 and TRBJ2-1, the CDR3 gives the full variable domain: DAGVTQSPTHLIKTRGQQVTLRCSPKSGHDTVSWYQQALGQGPQFIFQYYEEEERQRGNFPDRFSGHQFPNYSSELNVNALLLGDSALYLCASSLQAHEQFFGPGTRLTVL.

This clonotype was counted at least ten times. The chain links TRBV28 to TRBJ1-1; D is unresolved. Germline values: CDR1 MDHEN, CDR2 SYDVKM. V gave up 5 bases and J gave up 7 bases, with 14 bases separating them. This CDR3 is built from 13 residues. CDR3 in DNA: TGTGCCAGCAGTCTAGGGAAAGGTCTTGAAGCTTTCTTT. Protein sequence: CASSLGKGLEAFF.

The chain links TRBV7-9 to TRBJ2-2, with a possible D match to TRBD1 (6 bases). The CDR3 is made up of 14 amino acids. V gave up 5 bases and J gave up 6 bases, with 13 bases separating them. Germline V gene lookup returns CDR1 SEHNR and CDR2 FQNEAQ (reference sequence). CDR3 bases: TGTGCCAGCAGCGACGCAGGGGAATCCGGGGAGCTGTTTTTT. Residues: CASSDAGESGELFF.

The V gene is TRBV5-6, the J gene TRBJ2-1; 7 bases agree with TRBD1. The germline V gene encodes CDR1 SGHDT and CDR2 YYEEEE. This CDR3 has 14 amino acids. V lost 0 bases, J lost 5 bases, and 2 bases stayed unmatched. The CDR3 nucleotides are TGTGCCAGCAGCTTGGGTGACAGGGACAATGAGCAGTTCTTC. Amino acids: CASSLGDRDNEQFF.

At least ten counts were recorded for this clonotype. CDR3 region: CASSQGRGGGDTQYF. The CDR3 nucleotides are TGTGCCAGCAGCCAAGGACGAGGGGGAGGAGATACGCAGTATTTT. The V gene is TRBV4-2, the J gene TRBJ2-3; either TRBD1 or TRBD2 may supply D (6 bases each). Trimming left V 1 base short and J 5 bases short, with 13 bases between. From germline, CDR1 is LGHNA and CDR2 YNFKEQ. CDR3 length equals 15 residues.